This paragraph reports one T cell receptor beta chain. As processed by the authors: From reference gene primer amplification, estimates of nucleated cell counts were derived. Clones were read by immunoSEQ multiplex PCR, and TCRdb kept only the in-frame ones, dropping some. From that table come the V and J calls and clone size; the DNA was used to work out D and trimming. The repertoire has about 370,000 clones, 90% of them found once; the top ten carry about 7%. The sample is drawn from a study of blood T cell repertoires in COVID-19. Study background: Italy, Spain and the United States were the sources of the convalescent and acute COVID-19 samples.

CDR3 size: 15 residues. Germline V CDR1 and CDR2: KGHDR, SFDVKD. V lost 9 bases, J lost 1 base, and 5 bases stayed unmatched. This TCR came from a man aged 18 to 30 with active or convalescent COVID-19. The chain is built from TRBV24-1 and TRBJ2-1, with 10 bases matching TRBD2. Material for sequencing was peripheral blood. CDR3 loop: CATQRGGSSYNEQFF. The CDR3 coding sequence is TGTGCCACCCAGCGGGGGGGGTCGTCCTACAATGAGCAGTTCTTC.